A single sample gave rise to the 17 T cell receptor beta chains below, sequenced in a study of T cells in Graves' hyperthyroidism and ophthalmopathy. Amplified TCR beta CDR3 regions derived from RNA transcripts. Initially, a first-round RT-PCR of the TCR CDR3 employed the HTBI primer set. TCRdb re-called the multiplex PCR reads with MiXCR, one entry per CDR3 protein. The sample carries 550,000 to 800,000 distinct CDR3 sequences, roughly 15% recorded once. Sequencing was carried out using blood. These receptors came from a man between 18 and 35 years old with Graves' hyperthyroidism.

This clonotype was seen repeatedly, ten times or more. The rearrangement joins TRBV3-1 to TRBJ2-1; D could derive from TRBD1 or TRBD2 (5 bases each). Trimming took 3 bases from V and 8 from J, leaving 14 bases between them. Germline V lookup: CDR1 LGHDT, CDR2 YNNKEL (reference sequence). The length of the CDR3 is 14 residues. The CDR3 reads CASSHGDRYYEQFF. CDR3 in DNA: TGTGCCAGCAGCCATGGGGACCGATACTATGAGCAGTTCTTC.

This clonotype was observed a handful of times. The V and J genes are TRBV20-1 and TRBJ2-7; 7 bases match TRBD2. Germline CDR1 is DFQATT and CDR2 is SNEGSKA (reference sequence). The CDR3 totals 15 residues. V dropped 1 base and J dropped 4; count of bases not matched to a gene: 10. The CDR3 here is CSARAPTGGAYEQYF. The CDR3 DNA reads TGCAGTGCTAGAGCCCCGACGGGGGGAGCATACGAGCAGTACTTC.

This clonotype has ten or more counts. This chain links TRBV30 with TRBJ1-2; the D is unclear. Germline CDR1 GTSNPN, CDR2 SVGIG (reference sequence). Trimming removed 5 bases from V and 6 bases from J, with 13 bases in between. The CDR3 runs 12 residues. In nucleotides, the CDR3 is TGTGCCTGGGCTCAAGGACGGGATGGCTACACCTTC. Residues: CAWAQGRDGYTF. Based on the CDR3 plus reference TRBV30 and TRBJ1-2, the full variable domain is SQTIHQWPATLVQPVGSPLSLECTVEGTSNPNLYWYRQAAGRGLQLLFYSVGIGQISSEVPQNLSASRPQDRQFILSSKKLLLSDSGFYLCAWAQGRDGYTFGSGTRLTVV.

This chain joins TRBV10-3 and TRBJ2-1; tentative D call: TRBD2 (6 bases). CDR3 length: 15 residues. Germline CDR1 reads ENHRY; CDR2 reads SYGVKD. The V end was cut by 2 bases, the J end by 0 bases, with 8 bases between. The CDR3 coding sequence is TGTGCCATCAGTGAGGACGGGAGCTCCTACAATGAGCAGTTCTTC. It specifies CAISEDGSSYNEQFF.

This clonotype was found many times. CDR3 sequence: CASSLAQNTEAFF. DNA of the CDR3: TGTGCCAGCAGCTTGGCCCAGAACACTGAAGCTTTCTTT. The chain recombines TRBV7-2 with TRBJ1-1; D gene ambiguous. The CDR3 loop spans 13 amino acids. The germline V gene encodes CDR1 SGHTA and CDR2 FQGNSA. V was clipped by 3 bases and J by 1 base, with 6 bases between them.

This clonotype was seen at least ten times. The chain has TRBV28 and TRBJ2-5; TRBD1 agrees at 12 bases. Germline assignment: CDR1 MDHEN and CDR2 SYDVKM. The CDR3 covers 14 residues. V dropped 8 bases and J dropped 5; count of bases not matched to a gene: 6. CDR3 region: CASGRDRGLETQYF. The CDR3 region has the DNA TGTGCCAGCGGCCGGGACAGGGGGCTGGAGACCCAGTACTTC.

The chain links TRBV28 to TRBJ1-4; no definite D call. This CDR3 contains 12 residues. In germline, CDR1 is MDHEN, CDR2 SYDVKM. With 8 bases removed from V and 8 bases from J, the gap between germline ends came to 12 bases. The CDR3 loop reads CASDKPGEKLFF. CDR3 DNA: TGTGCCAGCGACAAGCCGGGGGAAAAACTGTTTTTT.

This clonotype has more than one count but fewer than ten. V is TRBV27 and J is TRBJ2-5, with D tentatively TRBD2 (5 bases). Trimming left V 7 bases short and J 6 bases short, with 9 bases between. The CDR3 is 11 residues long. Germline V gene data show CDR1 as MNHEY and CDR2 as SMNVEV (reference sequence). The CDR3 sequence is CASTSGKTQYF. DNA for the CDR3: TGTGCCAGCACTTCCGGGAAGACCCAGTACTTC.

This clonotype was picked up many times. The V call is TRBV20-1, the J call TRBJ2-3; 10 bases line up with TRBD2. The germline gives CDR1 DFQATT, CDR2 SNEGSKA (reference sequence). The CDR3 contains 14 residues. Unmatched junction bases numbered 6, after V lost 7 bases and J lost 2 bases. The CDR3 reads CSVLAGGITDTQYF. CDR3 nucleotides: TGCAGTGTCTTAGCGGGGGGAATCACAGATACGCAGTATTTT.

This chain joins TRBV7-9 and TRBJ1-2, with 8 bases fitting TRBD1. In germline, CDR1 is SEHNR, CDR2 FQNEAQ (reference sequence). J lost 4 bases, V lost 5 bases, and 6 bases had no gene match. The CDR3 runs 14 residues. CDR3 loop: CASSGGQGGYGYTF. CDR3 nucleotide sequence: TGTGCCAGCAGCGGAGGACAGGGTGGCTATGGCTACACCTTC.

This clonotype was found many times. The rearrangement links TRBV28 to TRBJ2-2; possibly TRBD1 or TRBD2 for D (5 bases each). The length of the CDR3 is 16 residues. CDR1 MDHEN and CDR2 SYDVKM come from the germline V gene. The V end was cut by 1 base, the J end by 1 base, with 10 bases between. In nucleotides, the CDR3 is TGTGCCAGCAGTTTATCGGGACCGGAGAACACCGGGGAGCTGTTTTTT. Translated, it gives CASSLSGPENTGELFF.

This clonotype was picked up a small number of times. The chain joins TRBV4-2 to TRBJ2-3; possibly TRBD2 for D (5 bases). V shed 5 bases and J shed 9 bases, with 21 bases lying between them. Germline V CDR1 and CDR2: LGHNA, YNFKEQ. The CDR3 runs to 15 residues. The CDR3 DNA follows: TGTGCCAGCAGCTTACAATCGTCTAGCCGGGAAACGCAGTATTTT. This codes for CASSLQSSSRETQYF.

This clonotype was observed at least ten times. The junction differs from germline at one of its ends, possibly a read error. The chain uses TRBV28 and TRBJ2-1; 14 bases map to TRBD2. The germline CDR1 and CDR2 sequences are MDHEN and SYDVKM. This CDR3 comprises 17 residues. CDR3 in amino acids: CACRGLAGEGLYNEQFF. For the CDR3, the DNA is TGTGCCTGCAGGGGACTAGCGGGAGAGGGGCTGTACAATGAGCAGTTCTTC.

This clonotype was counted a few times. The chain uses TRBV2 and TRBJ1-5; unclear D gene. Germline V CDR1 and CDR2: SNHLY, FYNNEI. Trimming stripped 4 bases from V and 4 bases from J, with 11 bases between. The CDR3 spans 14 residues. CDR3 amino acids: CASSVRLVNQPQHF. The DNA of the CDR3 is TGTGCCAGCAGTGTGCGTTTAGTTAATCAGCCCCAGCATTTT.

The genes are TRBV6-1 and TRBJ1-4, with D possibly matching TRBD1 (5 bases). The germline CDR1 and CDR2 sequences are MNHNS and SASEGT. The CDR3 runs 17 residues. Deletions cut 1 base from V and 2 bases from J, with 14 bases between. The CDR3 nucleotides are TGTGCCAGCAGTGAAGATCGGCAGGGTAGGACTAATGAAAAACTGTTTTTT. Its translation is CASSEDRQGRTNEKLFF.

This clonotype was recorded at least ten times. This sequence joins TRBV28 and TRBJ2-3; TRBD2 agrees at 8 bases. The germline V gene has CDR1 MDHEN and CDR2 SYDVKM. The ends lost 10 bases at V and 4 bases at J; junction bases unmatched: 7. This CDR3 has 13 amino acids. The CDR3 DNA is TGTGCCATCCCCGGGAGGGGAGCAGATACGCAGTATTTT. Protein sequence: CAIPGRGADTQYF. The variable domain in full, completed from reference TRBV28 and TRBJ2-3, reads DVKVTQSSRYLVKRTGEKVFLECVQDMDHENMFWYRQDPGLGLRLIYFSYDVKMKEKGDIPEGYSVSREKKERFSLILESASTNQTSMYLCAIPGRGADTQYFGPGTRLTVL.

In its sample, this clonotype was seen many times. The chain recombines TRBV7-8 with TRBJ2-7; D gene uncertain. Germline V gene lookup returns CDR1 SGHVS and CDR2 FQNEAQ. V lost 5 bases to trimming and J lost 5 bases, with 13 bases between them. This CDR3 has 13 residues. DNA of the CDR3: TGTGCCAGCAGCCCCCCCAAGTCCGACGAGCAGTACTTC. It yields the protein CASSPPKSDEQYF.